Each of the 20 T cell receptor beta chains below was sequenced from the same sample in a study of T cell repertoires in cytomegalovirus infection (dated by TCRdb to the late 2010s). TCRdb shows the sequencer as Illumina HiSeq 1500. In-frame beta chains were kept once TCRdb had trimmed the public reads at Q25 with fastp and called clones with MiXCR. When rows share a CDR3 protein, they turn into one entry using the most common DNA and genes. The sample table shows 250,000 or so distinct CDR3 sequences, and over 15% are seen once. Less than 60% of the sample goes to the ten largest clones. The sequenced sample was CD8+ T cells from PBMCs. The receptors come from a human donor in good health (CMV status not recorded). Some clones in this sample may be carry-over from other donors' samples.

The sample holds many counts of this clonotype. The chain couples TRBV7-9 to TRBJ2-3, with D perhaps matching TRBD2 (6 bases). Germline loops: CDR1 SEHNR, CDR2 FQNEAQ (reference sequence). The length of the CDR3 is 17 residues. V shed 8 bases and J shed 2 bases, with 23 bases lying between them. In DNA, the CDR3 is TGTGCCAGCTACCCTGCCCCGGGGGAAAGACTCACAGATACGCAGTATTTT. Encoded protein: CASYPAPGERLTDTQYF.

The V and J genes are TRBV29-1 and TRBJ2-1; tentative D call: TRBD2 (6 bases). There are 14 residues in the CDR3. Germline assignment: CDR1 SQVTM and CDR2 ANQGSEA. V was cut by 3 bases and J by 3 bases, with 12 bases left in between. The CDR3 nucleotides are TGCAGCGTTGATTTGGCGGGGTACTACAATGAGCAGTTCTTC. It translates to CSVDLAGYYNEQFF.

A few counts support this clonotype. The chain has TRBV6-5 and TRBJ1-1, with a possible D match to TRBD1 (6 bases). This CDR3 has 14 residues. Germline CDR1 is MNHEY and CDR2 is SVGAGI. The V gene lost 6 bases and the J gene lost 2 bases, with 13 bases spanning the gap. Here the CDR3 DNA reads TGTGCCAGCAGCGCACAGGGTGGAAACACTGAAGCTTTCTTT. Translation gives CASSAQGGNTEAFF.

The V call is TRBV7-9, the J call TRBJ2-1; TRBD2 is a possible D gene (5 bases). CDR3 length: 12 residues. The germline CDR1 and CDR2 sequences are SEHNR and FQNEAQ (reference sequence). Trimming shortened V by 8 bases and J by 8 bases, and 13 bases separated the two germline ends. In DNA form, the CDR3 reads TGTGCCAGCGGTCTAGCCGTGGATGAGCAGTTCTTC. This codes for CASGLAVDEQFF.

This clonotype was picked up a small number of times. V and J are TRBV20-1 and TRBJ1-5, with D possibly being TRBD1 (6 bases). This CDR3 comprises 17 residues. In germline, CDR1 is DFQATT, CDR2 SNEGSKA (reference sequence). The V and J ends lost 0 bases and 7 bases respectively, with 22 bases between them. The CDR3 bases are TGCAGTGCTAGAGATCAGGTCGGGCCACAGGGCGGACAGCCCCAGCATTTT. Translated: CSARDQVGPQGGQPQHF.

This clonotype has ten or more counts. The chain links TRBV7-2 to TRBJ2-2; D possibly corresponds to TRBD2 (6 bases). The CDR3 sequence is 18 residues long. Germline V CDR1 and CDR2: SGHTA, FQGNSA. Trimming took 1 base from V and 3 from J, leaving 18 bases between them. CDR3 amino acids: CASSLGGSGGADTGELFF. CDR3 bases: TGTGCCAGCAGCTTAGGAGGGTCGGGCGGGGCCGACACCGGGGAGCTGTTTTTT.

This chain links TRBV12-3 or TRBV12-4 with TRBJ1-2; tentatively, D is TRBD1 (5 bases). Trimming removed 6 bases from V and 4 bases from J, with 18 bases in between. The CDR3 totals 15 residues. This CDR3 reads CASSRDGVPAYGYTF. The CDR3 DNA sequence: TGTGCCAGCAGCCGGGACGGGGTCCCTGCCTATGGCTACACCTTC.

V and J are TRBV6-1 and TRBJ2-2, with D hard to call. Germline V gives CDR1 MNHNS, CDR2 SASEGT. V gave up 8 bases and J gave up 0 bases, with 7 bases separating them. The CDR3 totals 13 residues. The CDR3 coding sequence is TGTGCCAGCGAGTGGACGAACACCGGGGAGCTGTTTTTT. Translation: CASEWTNTGELFF.

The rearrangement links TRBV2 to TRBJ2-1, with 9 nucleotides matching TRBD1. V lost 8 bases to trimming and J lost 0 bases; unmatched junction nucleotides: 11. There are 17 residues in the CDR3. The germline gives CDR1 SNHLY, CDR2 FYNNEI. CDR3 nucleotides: TGTGCCAGCCGCGGGACAGGGACTTCAAGCTCCTACAATGAGCAGTTCTTC. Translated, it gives CASRGTGTSSSYNEQFF.

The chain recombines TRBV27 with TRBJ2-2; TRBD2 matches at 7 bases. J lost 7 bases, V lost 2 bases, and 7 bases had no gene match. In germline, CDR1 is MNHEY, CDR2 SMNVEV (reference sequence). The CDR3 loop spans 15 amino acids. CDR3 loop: CASSLRGGWSGELFF. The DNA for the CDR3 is TGTGCCAGCAGTTTACGCGGGGGATGGAGCGGGGAGCTGTTTTTT.

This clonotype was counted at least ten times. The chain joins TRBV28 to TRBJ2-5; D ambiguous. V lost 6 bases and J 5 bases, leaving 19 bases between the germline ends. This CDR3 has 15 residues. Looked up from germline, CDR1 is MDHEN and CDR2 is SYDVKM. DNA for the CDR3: TGTGCCAGCAGCCCCTCCACTCGGTTCGGGGAGACCCAGTACTTC. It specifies CASSPSTRFGETQYF.

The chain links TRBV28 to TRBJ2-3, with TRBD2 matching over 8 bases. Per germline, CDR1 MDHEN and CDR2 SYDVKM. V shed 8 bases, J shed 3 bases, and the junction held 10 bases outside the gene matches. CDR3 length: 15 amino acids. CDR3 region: CASRAGGADTDTQYF. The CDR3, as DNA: TGTGCCAGCCGGGCCGGGGGGGCCGATACAGATACGCAGTATTTT.

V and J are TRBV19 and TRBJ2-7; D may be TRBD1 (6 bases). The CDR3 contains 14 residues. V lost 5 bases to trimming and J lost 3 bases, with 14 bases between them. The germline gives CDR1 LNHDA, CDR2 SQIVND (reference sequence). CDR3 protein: CASSPRTALYEQYF. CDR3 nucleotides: TGTGCCAGTAGTCCACGGACAGCTCTCTACGAGCAGTACTTC.

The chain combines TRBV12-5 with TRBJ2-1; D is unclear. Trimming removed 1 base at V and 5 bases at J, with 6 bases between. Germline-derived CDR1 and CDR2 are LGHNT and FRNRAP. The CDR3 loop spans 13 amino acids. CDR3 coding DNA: TGTGCTAGTGGTTTGGCCATCAACAATGAGCAGTTCTTC. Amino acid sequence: CASGLAINNEQFF.

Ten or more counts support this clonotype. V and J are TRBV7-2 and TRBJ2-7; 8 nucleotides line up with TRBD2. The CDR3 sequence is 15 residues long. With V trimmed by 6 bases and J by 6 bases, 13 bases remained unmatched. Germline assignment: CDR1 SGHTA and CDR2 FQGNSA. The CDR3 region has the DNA TGTGCCAGCAGTCAATGGGGGACTAGTGAAGTCGAGCAGTACTTC. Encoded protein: CASSQWGTSEVEQYF.

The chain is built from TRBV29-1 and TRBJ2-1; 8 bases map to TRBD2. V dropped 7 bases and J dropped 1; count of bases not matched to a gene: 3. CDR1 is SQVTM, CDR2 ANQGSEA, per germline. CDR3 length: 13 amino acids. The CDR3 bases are TGCAGCGCTATAGCGGGGTCCTACAATGAGCAGTTCTTC. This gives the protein CSAIAGSYNEQFF.

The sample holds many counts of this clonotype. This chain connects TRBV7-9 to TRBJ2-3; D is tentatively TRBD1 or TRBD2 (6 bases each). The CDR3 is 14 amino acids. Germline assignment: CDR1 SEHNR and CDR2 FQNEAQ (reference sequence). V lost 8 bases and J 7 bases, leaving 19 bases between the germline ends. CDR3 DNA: TGTGCCAGCTTGGGGGGCCTGATCGGCCATACGCAGTATTTT. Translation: CASLGGLIGHTQYF.

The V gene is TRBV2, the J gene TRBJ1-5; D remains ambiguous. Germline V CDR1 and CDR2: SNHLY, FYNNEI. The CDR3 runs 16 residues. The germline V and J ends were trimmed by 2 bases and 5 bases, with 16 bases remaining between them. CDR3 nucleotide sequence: TGTGCCAGCAGTGAATCGGTACTTTCCGGCGATCAGCCCCAGCATTTT. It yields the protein CASSESVLSGDQPQHF.

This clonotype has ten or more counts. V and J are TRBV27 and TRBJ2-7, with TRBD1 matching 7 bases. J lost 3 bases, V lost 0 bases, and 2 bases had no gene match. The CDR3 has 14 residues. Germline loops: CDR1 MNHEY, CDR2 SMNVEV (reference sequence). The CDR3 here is CASSLSNRGYEQYF. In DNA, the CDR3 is TGTGCCAGCAGTTTATCGAACAGGGGCTACGAGCAGTACTTC.

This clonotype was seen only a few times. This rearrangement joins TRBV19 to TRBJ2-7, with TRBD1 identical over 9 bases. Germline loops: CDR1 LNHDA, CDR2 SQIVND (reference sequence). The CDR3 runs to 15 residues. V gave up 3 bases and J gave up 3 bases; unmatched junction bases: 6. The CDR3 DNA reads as TGTGCCAGTAGTATTGGTGGGACAGGGATCTACGAGCAGTACTTC. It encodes CASSIGGTGIYEQYF.